The 20 T cell receptor beta chains in this list originate from one sample, sequenced in a study of T-cell memory formation after mild COVID-19 (TCRdb year 2021). Libraries came from 5' RACE. The data were produced on an Illumina NovaSeq 6000. TCRdb handled the public reads itself, with Q25 trimming in fastp and clone calling in MiXCR, and kept productive beta chains. When rows share a CDR3 protein, they turn into one entry using the most common DNA and genes. The sample table lists about 240,000 distinct CDR3 sequences, approximately 10% of them with a count of one. The ten largest account for roughly a fifth of the sample. Sequenced sample: PBMCs or a T cell subset sorted from them (not recorded which). Source of these receptors: a young man who had mild COVID-19 (a few samples of this study predate the infection). The sample titles of this study are shuffled in the database, so cell type and time point are left out; the donor was told from shared clones.

The chain joins TRBV4-3 to TRBJ2-6; TRBD1 might be the D (5 bases). CDR3 length equals 17 residues. With 1 base removed from V and 1 base from J, the gap between germline ends came to 11 bases. From germline, CDR1 is LGHNA and CDR2 YSLEER. DNA for the CDR3: TGCGCCAGCAGCCAAGCCGCCAGGGCGTCTGGGGCCAACGTCCTGACTTTC. It specifies CASSQAARASGANVLTF.

V and J are TRBV5-1 and TRBJ1-4; maybe TRBD1 (6 bases). CDR1 SGHRS and CDR2 YFSETQ come from the germline V gene. CDR3 length: 17 residues. Trimming cost V 2 bases and J 0 bases, with 14 bases left between them. The CDR3 reads CASSFRGQGPTNEKLFF. The DNA of the CDR3 is TGCGCCAGCAGCTTCCGGGGGCAGGGGCCAACTAATGAAAAACTGTTTTTT.

This clonotype has a handful of counts. This chain joins TRBV12-3 or TRBV12-4 and TRBJ2-2; TRBD2 matches at 8 bases. Trimming at V came to 5 bases and at J to 4 bases, leaving 6 bases not matched to a gene. CDR3 length equals 15 residues. Here the CDR3 DNA reads TGTGCCAGCAGTCCCCTGGCGGGGGGCACCGGGGAGCTGTTTTTT. This codes for CASSPLAGGTGELFF.

This clonotype was seen a few times. The chain carries TRBV5-1 and TRBJ1-2; 7 bases match TRBD1. Germline trimming cut 3 bases from V and 4 bases from J; bases unmatched to any gene: 3. This CDR3 region has 13 residues. CDR1 SGHRS and CDR2 YFSETQ come from the germline V gene. The CDR3 sequence is CASSWDRPYGYTF. The CDR3 DNA follows: TGCGCCAGCAGCTGGGACAGACCCTATGGCTACACCTTC.

This clonotype was recorded a few times. This rearrangement joins TRBV29-1 to TRBJ2-2; D remains unclear. This CDR3 has 10 amino acids. V shed 4 bases and J shed 6 bases, with 3 bases lying between them. Germline loops: CDR1 SQVTM, CDR2 ANQGSEA. Here the CDR3 reads CSVGSGELFF. The DNA of the CDR3 is TGCAGCGTTGGTTCCGGGGAGCTGTTTTTT.

The chain combines TRBV10-2 with TRBJ2-6, with TRBD2 as a possible D gene (5 bases). Germline CDR1 and CDR2: WSHSY and SAAADI. The CDR3 has 17 residues. Between the trimmed V and J ends, which lost 3 bases and 3 bases, there was a span of 15 bases. Written as DNA, the CDR3 is TGCGCCAGCAGTGAAGGGAGTAGGGCTATTGGGGCCAACGTCCTGACTTTC. This sequence encodes CASSEGSRAIGANVLTF.

V gene TRBV3-1 combines with J gene TRBJ1-2; 7 bases match TRBD1. The CDR3 is 16 residues long. The germline V gene encodes CDR1 LGHDT and CDR2 YNNKEL (reference sequence). With 0 bases clipped from V and 4 bases from J, the junction kept 8 bases outside the gene matches. This chain's CDR3 is CASSQDLTGVSYGYTF. The CDR3 DNA follows: TGTGCCAGCAGCCAAGATCTAACAGGGGTTAGCTATGGCTACACCTTC.

This clonotype was recorded a few times. The chain couples TRBV19 to TRBJ1-6; D gene uncertain. V was pared by 1 base and J by 4 bases, with 2 bases between. There are 13 residues in the CDR3. Germline V gene lookup returns CDR1 LNHDA and CDR2 SQIVND (reference sequence). The CDR3 protein is CASSIGYNSPLHF. DNA of the CDR3: TGTGCCAGTAGTATAGGGTATAATTCACCCCTCCACTTT.

This clonotype occurred many times. This sequence joins TRBV12-3 or TRBV12-4 and TRBJ1-1, with TRBD1 as a possible D gene (6 bases). The V and J ends lost 5 bases and 7 bases respectively, with 23 bases between them. The CDR3 consists of 16 residues. The CDR3 DNA is TGTGCCAGCAGTCTCAATACAGGGCCCCTAGGTGGTGAAGCTTTCTTT. Amino acids: CASSLNTGPLGGEAFF.

CDR3 region: CASSLALAGVDTQYF. In DNA, the CDR3 is TGCGCCAGCAGCTTGGCACTAGCGGGAGTTGATACGCAGTATTTT. The chain couples TRBV5-1 to TRBJ2-3, with TRBD2 matching over 11 bases. The V segment lost 0 bases and the J segment 6 bases; nucleotides outside the gene matches: 3. CDR1 SGHRS and CDR2 YFSETQ come from the germline V gene. The length of the CDR3 is 15 residues.

This clonotype was counted between two and nine times. The CDR3 region has the DNA TGCGCCAGCAGCCAAGACAGGGGCTACTTCTACGAGCAGTACGTC. This sequence encodes CASSQDRGYFYEQYV. This rearrangement joins TRBV4-1 to TRBJ2-7; D may be TRBD1 (6 bases). Trimming took off 0 bases at V and 3 bases at J, with 12 bases between the two ends. Germline CDR1 is MGHRA and CDR2 is YSYEKL. CDR3 length: 15 amino acids.

The rearrangement uses TRBV24-1 and TRBJ2-1, with 12 positions matching TRBD2. V dropped 4 bases and J dropped 7; count of bases not matched to a gene: 7. Germline V gene data show CDR1 as KGHDR and CDR2 as SFDVKD. This CDR3 comprises 16 residues. CDR3 nucleotide sequence: TGTGCCACCAGTGACCCTAGCGGGGGGGCCGGGAATGAGCAGTTCTTC. Translation gives CATSDPSGGAGNEQFF.

This clonotype turned up a few times. The chain links TRBV6-2 or TRBV6-3 to TRBJ2-1, with TRBD2 matching over 7 bases. V was pared by 0 bases and J by 8 bases, with 7 bases of the junction left unmatched. Germline V lookup: CDR1 MNHEY, CDR2 SVGEGT. This CDR3 region has 15 residues. DNA for the CDR3: TGTGCCAGCAGTTACTCCCGGGACTATCGCTATGAGCAGTTCTTC. Its protein is CASSYSRDYRYEQFF.

This clonotype was counted ten times or more. J is TRBJ1-5 and V is TRBV15; unclear D gene. From germline, CDR1 is LNHNV and CDR2 YYDKDF (reference sequence). The ends were cut back, 2 bases at V and 4 bases at J, with 9 bases in the middle. This CDR3 contains 14 residues. CDR3 sequence reads: CATSRPPGNQPQHF. Here the CDR3 DNA reads TGTGCCACCAGCAGACCCCCGGGGAATCAGCCCCAGCATTTT. The full variable domain, in which reference TRBV15 and TRBJ1-5 provide the parts outside the CDR3, is DAMVIQNPRYQVTQFGKPVTLSCSQTLNHNVMYWYQQKSSQAPKLLFHYYDKDFNNEADTPDNFQSRRPNTSFCFLDIRSPGLGDTAMYLCATSRPPGNQPQHFGDGTRLSIL.

This clonotype was seen more than once but under ten times. This sequence joins TRBV6-5 and TRBJ2-5; tentatively, D is TRBD2 (5 bases). Germline V gene lookup returns CDR1 MNHEY and CDR2 SVGAGI. V was trimmed by 2 bases and J by 5 bases, leaving 15 bases between them. The CDR3 runs 15 residues. The CDR3 DNA follows: TGTGCCAGCAGTTACAAGCGGCCCCCCCAGGAGACCCAGTACTTC. As protein: CASSYKRPPQETQYF.

This chain joins TRBV4-1 and TRBJ2-3; a possible D gene is TRBD2 (6 bases). The germline V gene has CDR1 MGHRA and CDR2 YSYEKL. Trimming took 1 base from V and 7 from J, leaving 9 bases between them. This CDR3 comprises 13 residues. CDR3 sequence (DNA): TGCGCCAGCAGCCAAGGACTAGAAAATACGCAGTATTTT. Protein: CASSQGLENTQYF.

This clonotype was seen at least ten times. The rearrangement links TRBV7-9 to TRBJ1-4; TRBD1 might be the D (5 bases). This CDR3 region has 15 residues. CDR1 and CDR2 (germline): SEHNR, FQNEAQ (reference sequence). V shed 0 bases and J shed 10 bases, with 15 bases lying between them. The chain's CDR3 is CASSLAGDVRGKLFF. In DNA form, the CDR3 reads TGTGCCAGCAGCTTAGCAGGGGATGTCCGCGGAAAACTGTTTTTT.

This clonotype was detected only a few times. The rearrangement links TRBV12-3 or TRBV12-4 to TRBJ2-3, with 7 bases matching TRBD2. V gave up 7 bases and J gave up 1 base; unmatched junction bases: 8. This CDR3 spans 15 amino acids. CDR3 coding DNA: TGTGCCAGCACGTACCCGGGACTACGCACAGATACGCAGTATTTT. Its translation is CASTYPGLRTDTQYF.

The chain links TRBV20-1 to TRBJ2-3; 8 nucleotides align to TRBD2. The CDR3 sequence is 15 residues long. Trimming removed 3 bases from V and 2 bases from J; junction bases left unmatched: 7. The germline V gene has CDR1 DFQATT and CDR2 SNEGSKA (reference sequence). The DNA of the CDR3 is TGCAGTGCTAGGGAGTCTAGCGGGTTCACAGATACGCAGTATTTT. Amino acid sequence: CSARESSGFTDTQYF.

This clonotype was recorded a few times. This sequence joins TRBV6-5 and TRBJ1-6; TRBD1 agrees at 12 bases. The germline V gene encodes CDR1 MNHEY and CDR2 SVGAGI. V dropped 2 bases and J dropped 9; count of bases not matched to a gene: 2. The CDR3 has 15 residues. Written as DNA, the CDR3 is TGTGCCAGCAGTTACGGGGACAGGGGGCTTTCACCCCTCCACTTT. This gives the protein CASSYGDRGLSPLHF.